This TCR beta chain came from a study of PD-1 blockade in mismatch repair-deficient tumors. TCRs were sequenced from a few patients responding to pembrolizumab. The ends were cut back, 0 bases at V and 6 bases at J, with 6 bases in the middle. The germline CDR1 and CDR2 sequences are SGDLS and YYNGEE. The CDR3 sequence is 13 residues long. The protocol was immunoSEQ multiplex PCR, while the TCRdb copy is restricted to in-frame clones and leaves out a portion. Among some 120,000 clones, more than 70% were seen once, and the ten largest hold 10% to 15%. This clone was counted between two and nine times. The identical CDR3 is also encoded by other nucleotide sequences in the sample.

This TCR was recovered from an adult with mismatch repair-deficient cancer. The sequencing here drew on peripheral blood, taken about 17 months after starting pembrolizumab. The chain has TRBV9 and TRBJ2-2; D unclear. CDR3 DNA: TGTGCCAGCAGCGTAGGAGGTTCCGGGGAGCTGTTTTTT. As protein: CASSVGGSGELFF.